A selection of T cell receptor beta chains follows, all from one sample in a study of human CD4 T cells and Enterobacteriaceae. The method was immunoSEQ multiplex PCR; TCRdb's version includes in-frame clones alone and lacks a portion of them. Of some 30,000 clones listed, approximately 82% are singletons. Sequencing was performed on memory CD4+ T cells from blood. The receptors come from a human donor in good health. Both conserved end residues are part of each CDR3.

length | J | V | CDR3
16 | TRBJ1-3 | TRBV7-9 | CASSLGGIRSGNTIYF
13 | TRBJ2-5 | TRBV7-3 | CASSFTGQETQYF
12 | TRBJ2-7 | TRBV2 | CASSVDSGEQYF
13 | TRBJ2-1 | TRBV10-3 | CANAGTGNRGQFF
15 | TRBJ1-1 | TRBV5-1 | CASQPFRQGGSEAFF
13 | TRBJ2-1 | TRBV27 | CASSTRAGNEQFF
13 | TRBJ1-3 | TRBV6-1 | CASSGQGTDTIYF
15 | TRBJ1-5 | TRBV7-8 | CASSLGGAGNQPQHF
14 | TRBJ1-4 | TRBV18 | CASSRGEGLERLFF
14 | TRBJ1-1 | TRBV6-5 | CASSYSKDGYEAFF
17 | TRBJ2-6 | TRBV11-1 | CASSLDPSHSGANVLTF
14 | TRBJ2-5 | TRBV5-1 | CASSLGQGRETQYF
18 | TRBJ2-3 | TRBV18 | CASSPQPVAGISTDTQYF
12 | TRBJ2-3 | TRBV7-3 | CASSLLDRTQYF
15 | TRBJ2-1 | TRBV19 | CATRGASSDDNEQFF
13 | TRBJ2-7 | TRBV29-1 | CSGGTGTGGEQYF
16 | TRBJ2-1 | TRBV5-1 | CASSPYGGKGANEQFF
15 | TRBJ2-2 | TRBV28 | CASSLLAGALGELFF
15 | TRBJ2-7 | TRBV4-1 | CASSSPGQPSYEQYF
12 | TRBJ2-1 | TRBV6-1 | CASRPQGHEQFF
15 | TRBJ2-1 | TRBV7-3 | CASSLGQGRRNEQFF
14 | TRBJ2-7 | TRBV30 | CAWRGTGAAYEQYF
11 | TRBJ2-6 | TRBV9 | CASSRANVLTF
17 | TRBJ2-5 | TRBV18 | CASSLALGGTGQETQYF
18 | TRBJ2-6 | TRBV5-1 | CASSPMGGRASGANVLTF
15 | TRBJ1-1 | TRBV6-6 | CASRYLGTGNNEAFF
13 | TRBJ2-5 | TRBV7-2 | CASSPDRQETQYF
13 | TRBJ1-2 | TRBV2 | CASRNTGRVGYTF
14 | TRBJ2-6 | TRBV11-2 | CASSPWSGANVLTF
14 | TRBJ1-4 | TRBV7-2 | CASSQDRGGEKLFF
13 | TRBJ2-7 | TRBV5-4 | CASSAPGASEQYF
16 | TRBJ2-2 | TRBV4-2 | CASSHGGTGLSGELFF
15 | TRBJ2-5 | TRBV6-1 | CASRPLAGGEQTQYF
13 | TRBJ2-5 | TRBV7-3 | CASSLNPRETQYF
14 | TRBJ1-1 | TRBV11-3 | CASSSWGRNTEAFF
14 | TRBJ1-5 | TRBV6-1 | CASSGRGRQQPQHF
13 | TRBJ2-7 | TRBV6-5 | CASKSQGAGEQYF
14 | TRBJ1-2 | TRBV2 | CASRVGSANYGYTF
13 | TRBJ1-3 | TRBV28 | CASSDSSGNTIYF
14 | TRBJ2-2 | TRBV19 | CASHLQGYTGELFF
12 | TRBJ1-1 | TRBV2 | CASRDPDTEAFF
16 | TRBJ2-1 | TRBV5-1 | CASSLEPTGGIREQFF
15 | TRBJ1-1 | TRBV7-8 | CASSPSVTANTEAFF
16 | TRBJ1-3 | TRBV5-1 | CASSFLQGGMGNTIYF
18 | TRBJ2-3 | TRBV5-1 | CASSLAIGAGVGSDTQYF
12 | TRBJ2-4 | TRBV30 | CAWRPSSNIQYF
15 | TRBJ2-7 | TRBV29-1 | CSVVWDLAGGREQYF
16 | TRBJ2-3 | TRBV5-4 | CASSFNGFLSTDTQYF
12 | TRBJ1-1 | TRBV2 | CASSERPPEAFF
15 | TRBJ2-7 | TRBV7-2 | CASSPTSGGSYEQYF
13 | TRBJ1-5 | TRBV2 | CASSVWTYQPQHF